This T cell receptor beta chain was identified in a study of blood T cell repertoires in COVID-19. As handled by the study authors: Researchers report that nucleated cell counts were estimated from reference gene primer amplification. TCRdb's copy holds only in-frame clones and misses some; the assay was immunoSEQ multiplex PCR. The V and J calls and the clone size are those of that table, but D and trimming were determined from the DNA. The table has fewer than 400,000 clones, roughly nine tenths seen once. With 4 bases clipped from V and 5 bases from J, the junction kept 13 bases outside the gene matches. The germline gives CDR1 SGHRS, CDR2 YFSETQ. The CDR3 is made up of 19 amino acids.

This clonotype originated in a woman between 25 and 40 years old with COVID-19, enrolled during active disease. Material for sequencing was peripheral blood. The genes are TRBV5-1 and TRBJ2-2, with 14 bases aligning to TRBD2. The chain's CDR3 is CASSTNWGLAGDLTGELFF. CDR3 DNA: TGCGCCAGCAGCACAAACTGGGGACTAGCGGGAGATCTAACCGGGGAGCTGTTTTTT.